The next 31 T cell receptor beta chains were all read from a single sample in a study of CD8 T cells in Susac syndrome (dated by TCRdb to between 2018 and 2020). Library preparation employed the immunoSEQ multiplex PCR assay. RNA was extracted using the RNeasy kit, and roughly 0.5 to 1 microgram was reverse transcribed with random hexamers. TCRdb's own reprocessing of the public reads used fastp at Q25 and MiXCR and kept productive beta chains. One record per CDR3 amino acid sequence lists the most common genes and DNA. Within this sample are a few hundred thousand distinct CDR3 sequences, with approximately 95% of them counted one time only. The ten biggest clones cover less than 0.095% of the sample. Sequences were obtained from CD4+ T cells from PBMCs. These receptors were collected from a human donor with multiple sclerosis.

The V gene is TRBV2, the J gene TRBJ2-7, with a possible D match to TRBD1 (6 bases). V gave up 7 bases and J gave up 4 bases, with 14 bases separating them. Germline V CDR1 and CDR2: SNHLY, FYNNEI. The CDR3 length is 13 residues. In DNA form, the CDR3 reads TGTGCCAGCACCCGGGACACCTTATACGAGCAGTACTTC. It encodes CASTRDTLYEQYF.

The chain carries TRBV20-1 and TRBJ2-7; 10 nucleotides match TRBD1. The CDR3 is 16 residues long. Germline V gene sequence: CDR1 DFQATT, CDR2 SNEGSKA (reference sequence). V shed 2 bases, J shed 0 bases, and the junction held 7 bases outside the gene matches. The CDR3 DNA is TGCAGTGCTAGACTCCGGACAGGGGGGAGCTCCTACGAGCAGTACTTC. Translation: CSARLRTGGSSYEQYF.

The rearrangement links TRBV20-1 to TRBJ1-4; 7 bases align to TRBD1. Germline V lookup: CDR1 DFQATT, CDR2 SNEGSKA (reference sequence). V lost 6 bases, J lost 14 bases, and 9 bases stayed unmatched. The length of the CDR3 is 11 residues. The CDR3 DNA follows: TGCAGTGCAACTACGGGACAGTGGCTGTTTTTT. Translation gives CSATTGQWLFF.

In DNA form, the CDR3 reads TGTGCCAGCAGTGCACTAGCGGGAGTCGCACGTGCGCAGTACTTC. Its translation: CASSALAGVARAQYF. V is TRBV2 and J is TRBJ2-7; TRBD2 matches at 11 bases. CDR3 length: 15 amino acids. V shed 4 bases, J shed 9 bases, and the junction held 11 bases outside the gene matches. Germline V gene lookup returns CDR1 SNHLY and CDR2 FYNNEI.

The chain links TRBV29-1 to TRBJ1-3; D might be TRBD1 (6 bases). Germline V lookup: CDR1 SQVTM, CDR2 ANQGSEA. CDR3 length: 14 amino acids. V lost 7 bases to trimming and J lost 4 bases, with 17 bases between them. CDR3 protein: CSAKITGTGNTIYF. Written as DNA, the CDR3 is TGCAGCGCCAAAATAACAGGGACAGGAAACACCATATATTTT.

The chain is built from TRBV7-2 and TRBJ2-3, with D hard to call. Germline V gene lookup returns CDR1 SGHTA and CDR2 FQGNSA. The CDR3 sequence is 12 residues long. V shed 5 bases and J shed 5 bases, with 8 bases lying between them. In DNA, the CDR3 is TGTGCCAGCAGCAACTACGGAGATACGCAGTATTTT. This gives the protein CASSNYGDTQYF.

The DNA for the CDR3 is TGTGCCAGTACGCCGGGACAGGGGATCTACGAGCAGTACTTC. This sequence encodes CASTPGQGIYEQYF. V and J are TRBV7-9 and TRBJ2-7, with 10 bases fitting TRBD1. The V segment lost 9 bases and the J segment 3 bases; nucleotides outside the gene matches: 8. CDR3 length: 14 amino acids. From germline, CDR1 is SEHNR and CDR2 FQNEAQ (reference sequence).

This clonotype was observed a handful of times. The chain has TRBV18 and TRBJ2-3; D gene unclear. Germline V lookup: CDR1 KGHSH, CDR2 LQKENI. This CDR3 has 13 residues. In nucleotides, the CDR3 is TGTGCTAGCAGCCCCCCGGGCACAGATACGCAGTATTTT. Protein sequence: CASSPPGTDTQYF.

V is TRBV10-3 and J is TRBJ2-5; 16 bases fit TRBD2. The CDR3 contains 18 residues. The ends lost 4 bases at V and 5 bases at J; junction bases unmatched: 10. Germline values: CDR1 ENHRY, CDR2 SYGVKD. CDR3 bases: TGTGCCATCAGTGCCCGGGGACTAGCGGGAGGGCCGGGTGAGACCCAGTACTTC. This encodes CAISARGLAGGPGETQYF.

V usage is TRBV6-5 and J usage is TRBJ2-1; D unclear. Trimming shortened V by 0 bases and J by 11 bases, and 20 bases separated the two germline ends. Germline assignment: CDR1 MNHEY and CDR2 SVGAGI. The CDR3 is 16 residues long. CDR3 DNA sequence: TGTGCCAGCAGTTACTCGACAATGGGTTTGGCGGCGAAGCAGTTCTTC. Protein product: CASSYSTMGLAAKQFF.

V is TRBV27 and J is TRBJ1-2; D unclear. The germline CDR1 and CDR2 sequences are MNHEY and SMNVEV (reference sequence). V dropped 2 bases and J dropped 4 bases, with 11 bases sitting between them. This CDR3 contains 14 residues. DNA of the CDR3: TGTGCCAGCAGTTTAACGGATCGGGGCTATGGCTACACCTTC. Protein: CASSLTDRGYGYTF.

This chain uses TRBV7-2 with TRBJ1-4; D is unclear. CDR1 is SGHTA and CDR2 is FQGNSA in the germline V gene. CDR3 length equals 13 residues. V lost 1 base and J lost 5, with 5 bases in between. In DNA, the CDR3 is TGTGCCAGCAGCTTAGGGGCAAATGAAAAACTGTTTTTT. The encoded protein is CASSLGANEKLFF.

The chain uses TRBV27 and TRBJ2-1; 7 bases match TRBD1. The junction had 6 bases not matched to a gene; V was cut back by 7 bases and J by 3 bases. Germline CDR1 is MNHEY and CDR2 is SMNVEV (reference sequence). This CDR3 region has 14 residues. CDR3: CASTRTGHYNEQFF. The CDR3 region has the DNA TGTGCCAGCACCCGGACAGGCCACTACAATGAGCAGTTCTTC.

The gene calls are TRBV4-1 and TRBJ2-4, with 10 bases aligning to TRBD1. This CDR3 has 19 residues. The V and J ends lost 4 bases and 2 bases, in that order; junction bases with no gene match: 14. Per the germline V gene, CDR1 is MGHRA and CDR2 is YSYEKL. CDR3: CASSLETGDRGSSKNIQYF. The CDR3 DNA sequence: TGCGCCAGCAGCCTAGAGACCGGGGACAGGGGTTCTTCCAAAAACATTCAGTACTTC.

V gene TRBV7-9 combines with J gene TRBJ2-2; D is perhaps TRBD1 (5 bases). Trimming took off 2 bases at V and 2 bases at J, with 12 bases between the two ends. Germline V gene data show CDR1 as SEHNR and CDR2 as FQNEAQ (reference sequence). The CDR3 sequence is 16 residues long. CDR3 sequence reads: CASSLWAGPNTGELFF. The CDR3 DNA follows: TGTGCCAGCAGCTTATGGGCAGGGCCCAACACCGGGGAGCTGTTTTTT.

The CDR3 protein is CASGRTPDTQYF. The CDR3 coding sequence is TGCGCCAGCGGGCGGACTCCCGATACGCAGTATTTT. The rearrangement links TRBV5-1 to TRBJ2-3, with D possibly matching TRBD2 (5 bases). V lost 7 bases and J lost 6, with 12 bases in between. Germline V gene lookup returns CDR1 SGHRS and CDR2 YFSETQ. The CDR3 runs to 12 residues.

The chain has TRBV14 and TRBJ1-2; D is undetermined. CDR1 is SGHDN, CDR2 FVKESK, per germline. The CDR3 runs to 17 residues. V lost 1 base, J lost 8 bases, and 23 bases lay in between. CDR3 sequence (DNA): TGTGCCAGCAGCCAAGGGCCCCGGGAGTCTCAACGGTTGGGCTACACCTTC. Its protein is CASSQGPRESQRLGYTF.

The chain joins TRBV20-1 to TRBJ2-3; D is unclear. The V gene lost 5 bases and the J gene lost 2 bases, with 14 bases spanning the gap. The CDR3 runs to 14 residues. In germline, CDR1 is DFQATT, CDR2 SNEGSKA (reference sequence). The CDR3 region is CSAPSGPFTDTQYF. In DNA form, the CDR3 reads TGCAGTGCTCCAAGTGGCCCTTTCACAGATACGCAGTATTTT.

The chain links TRBV3-1 to TRBJ2-1; D remains ambiguous. V lost 6 bases to trimming and J lost 3 bases, with 6 bases between them. Germline V gives CDR1 LGHDT, CDR2 YNNKEL (reference sequence). The CDR3 contains 12 residues. CDR3 in DNA: TGTGCCAGCAGATCGATCTACAATGAGCAGTTCTTC. This encodes CASRSIYNEQFF.

The V and J genes are TRBV30 and TRBJ1-2, with D possibly TRBD1 on 6 matching bases. Germline V lookup: CDR1 GTSNPN, CDR2 SVGIG (reference sequence). CDR3 length: 12 residues. V dropped 4 bases and J dropped 8 bases, with 14 bases sitting between them. The CDR3 spells CAWTSGEVGYTF. Here the CDR3 DNA reads TGTGCCTGGACCTCAGGGGAGGTCGGCTACACCTTC.

CDR3 DNA: TGTGCCAGCAAACCCCGACAGGGGGTAGGCAATGAGCAGTTCTTC. Translating gives CASKPRQGVGNEQFF. The chain uses TRBV19 and TRBJ2-1, with 9 bases matching TRBD1. Looked up from germline, CDR1 is LNHDA and CDR2 is SQIVND (reference sequence). Trimming at V came to 9 bases and at J to 6 bases, leaving 12 bases not matched to a gene. CDR3 length: 15 amino acids.

The J gene is TRBJ1-5, the V gene TRBV2; D unclear. CDR1 and CDR2 from the germline V gene are SNHLY and FYNNEI. The V and J ends lost 4 bases and 4 bases respectively, with 11 bases between them. The CDR3 is 14 residues long. The DNA for the CDR3 is TGTGCCAGCAGTGTTGGGGAGGGAAATCAGCCCCAGCATTTT. Its translation is CASSVGEGNQPQHF.

The chain is built from TRBV5-1 and TRBJ2-1, with a weak D call TRBD1 (6 bases). CDR1 is SGHRS, CDR2 YFSETQ, per germline. Trimming pared 4 bases from V and 8 bases from J, leaving 19 bases between. The CDR3 loop spans 15 amino acids. Here the CDR3 DNA reads TGCGCCAGCAGCGATACGGACAGTTTATCCGATGAGCAGTTCTTC. Translated, it gives CASSDTDSLSDEQFF.

The gene calls are TRBV20-1 and TRBJ2-5; weak D call: TRBD1 (5 bases). This CDR3 spans 12 amino acids. Germline V gene sequence: CDR1 DFQATT, CDR2 SNEGSKA (reference sequence). With 7 bases removed from V and 4 bases from J, the gap between germline ends came to 13 bases. In DNA form, the CDR3 reads TGCAGTGGCCCAGGGCTCGGAGAGACCCAGTACTTC. Residues: CSGPGLGETQYF.

The V and J genes are TRBV28 and TRBJ2-2, with 10 bases fitting TRBD2. This CDR3 has 16 residues. V trimming: 3 bases; J trimming: 5 bases; junction bases outside the gene matches: 6. Germline CDR1 and CDR2: MDHEN and SYDVKM. The CDR3 sequence: CASSLSASGSTGELFF. For the CDR3, the DNA is TGTGCCAGCAGTTTGTCGGCTAGCGGGAGTACCGGGGAGCTGTTTTTT.

The V and J genes are TRBV20-1 and TRBJ1-2, with D hard to call. CDR1 is DFQATT, CDR2 SNEGSKA, per germline (reference sequence). The CDR3 spans 11 residues. With 6 bases removed from V and 2 bases from J, the gap between germline ends came to 7 bases. For the CDR3, the DNA is TGCAGTGCCCCCAGAAACTATGGCTACACCTTC. Translating it yields CSAPRNYGYTF.

This sequence joins TRBV2 and TRBJ1-3; D is ambiguous. Germline-derived CDR1 and CDR2 are SNHLY and FYNNEI. This CDR3 spans 15 amino acids. V lost 7 bases and J lost 4, with 17 bases in between. The CDR3 coding sequence is TGTGCCAGCACCCGAGATAGGACGGGAGGAAACACCATATATTTT. Protein: CASTRDRTGGNTIYF. The entire variable domain, with the rest obtained from reference TRBV2 and TRBJ1-3, is as follows: EPEVTQTPSHQVTQMGQEVILRCVPISNHLYFYWYRQILGQKVEFLVSFYNNEISEKSEIFDDQFSVERPDGSNFTLKIRSTKLEDSAMYFCASTRDRTGGNTIYFGEGSWLTVV.

In this sample, this clonotype turned up once. The V and J genes are TRBV28 and TRBJ2-5; 7 nucleotides agree with TRBD2. The length of the CDR3 is 16 residues. V was pared by 5 bases and J by 5 bases, with 14 bases of the junction left unmatched. The germline V gene has CDR1 MDHEN and CDR2 SYDVKM. CDR3 nucleotides: TGTGCCAGCAGTGAACCAGCGGGAACCCCAACTGAGACCCAGTACTTC. Its protein product is CASSEPAGTPTETQYF.

The V and J genes are TRBV29-1 and TRBJ2-5, with 9 positions matching TRBD2. After removal of 7 bases from V and 2 bases from J, the junction contained 5 bases not matched to a gene. CDR1 is SQVTM and CDR2 is ANQGSEA in the germline V gene. The CDR3 has 13 residues. Written as DNA, the CDR3 is TGCAGCGGATCGCGGGGGGGGCAAGAGACCCAGTACTTC. Translated, it gives CSGSRGGQETQYF.

The chain carries TRBV5-6 and TRBJ2-3, with 7 positions matching TRBD1. The germline V gene encodes CDR1 SGHDT and CDR2 YYEEEE. This CDR3 has 16 amino acids. The V segment lost 0 bases and the J segment 0 bases; nucleotides outside the gene matches: 4. The CDR3 region has the DNA TGTGCCAGCAGCTTGGCCAAGGGGGCAAGCACAGATACGCAGTATTTT. Amino acid sequence: CASSLAKGASTDTQYF.

The rearrangement uses TRBV29-1 and TRBJ2-5; D is uncertain. V was pared by 7 bases and J by 5 bases, with 23 bases between. Germline V gene data show CDR1 as SQVTM and CDR2 as ANQGSEA. The CDR3 spans 15 residues. DNA of the CDR3: TGCAGCGCCCAAACCGAGATTCGGTCTCGGGAGACCCAGTACTTC. It encodes CSAQTEIRSRETQYF.